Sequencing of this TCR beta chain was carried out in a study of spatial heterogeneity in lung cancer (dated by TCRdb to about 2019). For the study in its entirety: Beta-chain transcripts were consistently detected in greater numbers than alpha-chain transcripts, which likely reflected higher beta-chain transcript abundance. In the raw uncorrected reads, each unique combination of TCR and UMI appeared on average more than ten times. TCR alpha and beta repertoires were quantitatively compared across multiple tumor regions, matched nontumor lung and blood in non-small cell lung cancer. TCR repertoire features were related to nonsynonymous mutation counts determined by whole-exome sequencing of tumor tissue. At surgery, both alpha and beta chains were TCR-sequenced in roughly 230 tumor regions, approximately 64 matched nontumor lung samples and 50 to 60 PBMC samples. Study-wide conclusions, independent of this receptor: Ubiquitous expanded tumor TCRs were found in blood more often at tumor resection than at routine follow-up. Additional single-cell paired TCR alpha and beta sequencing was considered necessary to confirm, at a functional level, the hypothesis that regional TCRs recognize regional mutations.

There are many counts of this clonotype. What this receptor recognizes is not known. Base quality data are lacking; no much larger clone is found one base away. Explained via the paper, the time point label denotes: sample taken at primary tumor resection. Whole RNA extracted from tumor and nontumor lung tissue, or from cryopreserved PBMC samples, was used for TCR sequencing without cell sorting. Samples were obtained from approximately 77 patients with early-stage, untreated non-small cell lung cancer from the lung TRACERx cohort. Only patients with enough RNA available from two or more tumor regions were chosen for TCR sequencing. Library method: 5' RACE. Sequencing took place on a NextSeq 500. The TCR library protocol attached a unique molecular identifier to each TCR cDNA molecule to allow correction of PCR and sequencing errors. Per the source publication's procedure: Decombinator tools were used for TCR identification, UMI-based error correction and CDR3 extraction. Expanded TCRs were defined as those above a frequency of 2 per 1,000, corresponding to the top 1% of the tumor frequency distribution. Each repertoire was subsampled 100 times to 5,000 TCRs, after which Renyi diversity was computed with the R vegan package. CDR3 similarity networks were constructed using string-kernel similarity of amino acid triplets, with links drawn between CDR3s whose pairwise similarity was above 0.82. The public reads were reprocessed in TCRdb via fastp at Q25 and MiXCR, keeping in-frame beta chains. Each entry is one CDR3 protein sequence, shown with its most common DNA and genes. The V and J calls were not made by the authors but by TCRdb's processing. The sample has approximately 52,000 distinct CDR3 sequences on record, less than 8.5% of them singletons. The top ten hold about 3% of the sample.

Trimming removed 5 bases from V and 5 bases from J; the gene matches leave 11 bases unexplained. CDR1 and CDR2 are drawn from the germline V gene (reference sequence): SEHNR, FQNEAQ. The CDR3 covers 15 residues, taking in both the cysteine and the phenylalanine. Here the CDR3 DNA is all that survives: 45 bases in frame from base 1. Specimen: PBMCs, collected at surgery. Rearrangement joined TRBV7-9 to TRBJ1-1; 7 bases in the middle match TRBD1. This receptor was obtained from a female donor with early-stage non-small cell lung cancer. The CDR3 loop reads CASSRDDRDWTEAFF. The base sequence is TGTGCCAGCAGCCGAGATGACAGGGATTGGACTGAAGCTTTCTTT.